The 3 T cell receptor beta chains reported below all come from one sample, sequenced in a study of metastatic and nonmetastatic thyroid tumors. All patients were untreated before thyroid surgery. TCRdb re-called clones via MiXCR from the PCR reads. The repertoire holds roughly 75,000 clones, with under 15% as singletons. The sequencing sample was made of tumor tissue. The receptors shown here come from a female donor with papillary thyroid cancer or a benign thyroid nodule (not recorded which). Some clones in this sample may be carry-over from other donors' samples.

For this clone: A much larger clone differs by one base, so this may be a read error. The chain has TRBV20-1 and TRBJ2-5, with D tentatively TRBD1 or TRBD2 (5 bases each). This CDR3 has 12 amino acids. Looked up from germline, CDR1 is DFQATT and CDR2 is SNEGSKA (reference sequence). This CDR3 reads CSARGGEDTQYF. CDR3 bases: TGCAGTGCTAGAGGAGGGGAAGATACCCAGTACTTC.

This clone was seen only a few times. This rearrangement joins TRBV27 to TRBJ2-1; the match to TRBD1 covers 7 bases. Germline V CDR1 and CDR2: MNHEY, SMNVEV (reference sequence). This CDR3 spans 17 amino acids. Trimming took 2 bases from V and 4 from J; bases not matched to a gene: 11. The CDR3 spells CASSLTQDRLAYNEQFF. CDR3 nucleotides: TGTGCCAGCAGTTTAACCCAGGACAGGCTAGCTTACAATGAGCAGTTCTTC.

With regard to this clone: This may stem from a read error, because a much larger clone lies one nucleotide away. The V and J genes are TRBV7-9 and TRBJ2-7; 9 nucleotides line up with TRBD2. Germline-derived CDR1 and CDR2 are SEHNR and FQNEAQ (reference sequence). This CDR3 spans 15 amino acids. With 5 bases clipped from V and 0 bases from J, the junction kept 5 bases outside the gene matches. The CDR3 is CASSTAGGLSYEQYF. CDR3 DNA: TGTGCCAGCAGCACAGCGGGAGGCCTCTCCTACGAGCAGTACTTC.